This T cell receptor (beta chain) originates from a study of identical twins. Points from the study as a whole: Reduced insertions were recorded for abundant cord blood beta clonotypes, with no such pattern in memory repertoires. Models, which agreed with sharing between unrelated individuals, nonetheless underestimated the out-of-frame TCR alpha sharing seen in monozygotic twins.

On this clonotype: Antigen specificity is unknown. The limits of the CDR3 on the DNA are not certain, so only TCRdb's listed CDR3 is given.

A universal primer site came from template switching; cDNA carried unique molecular identifiers. MiXCR was run by TCRdb on the 5' RACE reads, yielding one entry per CDR3 protein. The sample lists roughly 190,000 distinct CDR3 sequences, 15% occurring once. Separately, the same data were catalogued under a study of T cells expressing NK-cell markers.

The source of this sequence is a woman aged 18 to 35 in good health. The source material was CD8+ T cells sorted from blood.

This CDR3 reads CASSQVGGGAFF. This chain links TRBV3-1 with TRBJ2-1; the tabulated D call, TRBD1, remains unverified against the DNA. The germline V gene has CDR1 LGHDT and CDR2 YNNKEL (reference sequence). Inclusive of both ends, the CDR3 amounts to 12 amino acids.